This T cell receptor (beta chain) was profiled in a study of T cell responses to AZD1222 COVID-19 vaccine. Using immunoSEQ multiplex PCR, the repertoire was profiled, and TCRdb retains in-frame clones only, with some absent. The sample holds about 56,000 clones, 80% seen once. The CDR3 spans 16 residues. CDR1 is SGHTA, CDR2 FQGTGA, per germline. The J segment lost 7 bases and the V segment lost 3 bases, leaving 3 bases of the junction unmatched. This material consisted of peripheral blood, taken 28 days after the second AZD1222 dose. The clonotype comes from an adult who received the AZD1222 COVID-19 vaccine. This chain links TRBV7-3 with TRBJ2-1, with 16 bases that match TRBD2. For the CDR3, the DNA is TGTGCCAGCAGCTTGGGACTAGCGGGAGGGGAGAATGAGCAGTTCTTC. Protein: CASSLGLAGGENEQFF.